This TCR beta chain derives from a study of T cells after posttransplantation cyclophosphamide. Study-wide findings and caveats: Skin or GI-infiltrating T cells shared few TRB sequences with blood. Recipient CMV seropositivity and CMV reactivation strongly tracked TRB clonality.

This clone appeared many times. Its antigen remains unknown. On the day of bone marrow donation, the related graft donor provided peripheral blood. Measured with immunoSEQ multiplex PCR; TCRdb has only the in-frame clones, and not every one. The sample holds roughly 49,000 clones, and no clone turns up only once. In germline, CDR1 is PRHDT, CDR2 FYEKMQ (reference sequence). Trimming pared 4 bases from V and 3 bases from J, leaving 14 bases between. The CDR3 spans 15 residues. The sequence was collected from a man aged 35 to 55 in good health, CMV-negative, and a related stem cell transplant donor. The sample taken for sequencing was PBMCs. The chain links TRBV13 to TRBJ2-3; perhaps TRBD1 as D (6 bases). CDR3 in DNA: TGTGCCAGCAGCTACCGTCCGGACAGTACAGATACGCAGTATTTT. Translated: CASSYRPDSTDTQYF.